The clone carrying this T cell receptor beta chain has only a few counts. Its specificity is unknown. This record belongs to a study of cytotoxic CD8 clonotypes in ibrutinib-treated CLL. Deletions cut 1 base from V and 8 bases from J, with 11 bases between. From germline, CDR1 is ENHRY and CDR2 SYGVKD. The CDR3 is 13 amino acids. Data came from immunoSEQ multiplex PCR; TCRdb stores just in-frame clones and leaves some out. The table has 250,000 to 350,000 clones, 70% to 80% seen once. Study results and caveats: Clonality at baseline surpassed age-matched healthy donors and tracked circulating CD8+ T-cell counts.

The sample here was PBMCs, taken at disease progression, from a patient treated with ibrutinib. The chain couples TRBV10-3 to TRBJ1-1, with D possibly TRBD1 on 5 matching bases. The origin of this receptor is a human donor with chronic lymphocytic leukemia. The chain's CDR3 is CAISEYDSKEAFF. CDR3 sequence (DNA): TGTGCCATCAGTGAGTACGACAGTAAAGAAGCTTTCTTT.